The 10 T cell receptor beta chains reported below all come from one sample, sequenced in a study of Graves' ophthalmopathy and Graves' hyperthyroidism. Amplification of the TCR beta CDR3 regions used RNA transcripts (as template). Second-round multiplex PCR came after a first-round RT-PCR that employed HTBI primers. From the multiplex PCR reads, TCRdb called clonotypes with MiXCR, one entry per CDR3 protein. The sample shows around 400,000 distinct CDR3 sequences, 15% to 20% of them seen only once. The source material was peripheral blood. The origin of the receptors is a woman aged 18-30 years with Graves' ophthalmopathy.

In its sample, this clonotype was seen many times. V is TRBV10-3 and J is TRBJ1-5, with unresolved D. This CDR3 has 18 amino acids. V was pared by 6 bases and J by 1 base, with 22 bases between. The germline gives CDR1 ENHRY, CDR2 SYGVKD. The CDR3 here is CAISEAMLKSASNQPQHF. The DNA for the CDR3 is TGTGCCATCAGCGAAGCGATGTTGAAGTCAGCGAGCAATCAGCCCCAGCATTTT.

In this sample, this clonotype turned up many times. The chain is built from TRBV14 and TRBJ1-1; no definite D call. CDR1 SGHDN and CDR2 FVKESK come from the germline V gene. V was pared by 2 bases and J by 7 bases, with 11 bases between. This CDR3 is built from 13 residues. The CDR3 DNA sequence: TGTGCCAGCAGCCAACTAGACGGATTTGAAGCTTTCTTT. Translation: CASSQLDGFEAFF. The variable domain in full, with the rest retrieved from reference TRBV14 and TRBJ1-1, is EAGVTQFPSHSVIEKGQTVTLRCDPISGHDNLYWYRRVMGKEIKFLLHFVKESKQDESGMPNNRFLAERTGGTYSTLKVQPAELEDSGVYFCASSQLDGFEAFFGQGTRLTVV.

This chain links TRBV24-1 with TRBJ2-5; D is uncertain. The V end lost 4 bases, the J end lost 7 bases, and 9 bases lay between the germline ends. The germline gives CDR1 KGHDR, CDR2 SFDVKD. The CDR3 consists of 12 residues. The CDR3 region is CATSDASGTQYF. CDR3 coding DNA: TGTGCCACCAGTGACGCCTCAGGGACCCAGTACTTC.

This clonotype was seen repeatedly, ten times or more. The V and J genes are TRBV6-5 and TRBJ2-7; 9 bases fit TRBD1. V lost 7 bases and J lost 4; bases outside the gene matches: 8. This CDR3 spans 14 amino acids. Germline CDR1 is MNHEY and CDR2 is SVGAGI. For the CDR3, the DNA is TGTGCCAGCATCGACTCCGGGACAGGGTACGAGCAGTACTTC. This codes for CASIDSGTGYEQYF.

This clonotype has a count of ten or more. The CDR3, as DNA: TGTGCCAGCAGTTACGCTAGCGGGGGACAGACCCAGTACTTC. Protein product: CASSYASGGQTQYF. The chain uses TRBV6-2 or TRBV6-3 and TRBJ2-5, with 10 bases matching TRBD2. Looked up from germline, CDR1 is MNHEY and CDR2 is SVGEGT. With V trimmed by 2 bases and J by 6 bases, 3 bases remained unmatched. This CDR3 region has 14 residues.

Many counts were recorded for this clonotype. The chain links TRBV18 to TRBJ2-4; D gene ambiguous. The CDR3 length is 14 residues. Germline V lookup: CDR1 KGHSH, CDR2 LQKENI. V lost 1 base and J lost 8, with 12 bases in between. The CDR3 spells CASSPRAVLDIQYF. Written as DNA, the CDR3 is TGTGCCAGCTCACCACGGGCAGTTTTGGACATTCAGTACTTC.

This clonotype has a handful of counts. This chain uses TRBV12-3 or TRBV12-4 with TRBJ2-7, with TRBD2 matching over 9 bases. This CDR3 contains 14 residues. The trim removed 7 bases at V and 0 bases at J, leaving 4 bases unmatched. The CDR3 protein is CASTLSGSSYEQYF. CDR3 in DNA: TGTGCCAGCACTCTTAGCGGGAGCTCCTACGAGCAGTACTTC.

This clonotype has at least ten counts. V is TRBV12-3 or TRBV12-4 and J is TRBJ1-5; D is possibly TRBD1 (5 bases). The CDR3 runs 12 residues. Trimming left V 6 bases short and J 8 bases short, with 11 bases between. CDR3 protein: CASRGDGKPQHF. In DNA form, the CDR3 reads TGTGCCAGCAGGGGGGACGGAAAGCCCCAGCATTTT.

This clonotype was counted at least ten times. The chain combines TRBV28 with TRBJ2-5, with a weak D call TRBD1 (6 bases). V shed 5 bases and J shed 4 bases, with 14 bases lying between them. The germline V gene encodes CDR1 MDHEN and CDR2 SYDVKM. This CDR3 is 14 amino acids long. CDR3 nucleotide sequence: TGTGCCAGCAGTCCGAGGGGGATCCTAGAGACCCAGTACTTC. It translates to CASSPRGILETQYF. Full variable domain (rest looked up from reference TRBV28 and TRBJ2-5): DVKVTQSSRYLVKRTGEKVFLECVQDMDHENMFWYRQDPGLGLRLIYFSYDVKMKEKGDIPEGYSVSREKKERFSLILESASTNQTSMYLCASSPRGILETQYFGPGTRLLVL.

This clonotype has at least ten counts. The V call is TRBV5-1, the J call TRBJ1-6; D unclear. CDR3 length: 15 amino acids. Germline V CDR1 and CDR2: SGHRS, YFSETQ. Trimming took off 1 base at V and 8 bases at J, with 13 bases between the two ends. The DNA of the CDR3 is TGCGCCAGCAGCTTGTACTCCTGGACGGATTCACCCCTCCACTTT. Protein product: CASSLYSWTDSPLHF. Filled out from reference TRBV5-1 and TRBJ1-6, the complete variable domain reads KAGVTQTPRYLIKTRGQQVTLSCSPISGHRSVSWYQQTPGQGLQFLFEYFSETQRNKGNFPGRFSGRQFSNSRSEMNVSTLELGDSALYLCASSLYSWTDSPLHFGNGTRLTVT.